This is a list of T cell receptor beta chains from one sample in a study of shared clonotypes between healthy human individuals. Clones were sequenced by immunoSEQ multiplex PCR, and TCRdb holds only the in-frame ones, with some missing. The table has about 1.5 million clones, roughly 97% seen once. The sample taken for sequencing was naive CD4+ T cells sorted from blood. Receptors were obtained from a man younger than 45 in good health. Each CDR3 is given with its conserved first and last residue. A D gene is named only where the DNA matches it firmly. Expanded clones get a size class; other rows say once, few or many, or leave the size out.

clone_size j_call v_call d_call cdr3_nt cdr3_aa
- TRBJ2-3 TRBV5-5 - TGTGCCAGCAGCGGACGGAGCCTGTCCACAGATACGCAGTATTTT CASSGRSLSTDTQYF
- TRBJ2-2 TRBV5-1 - TGCGCCAGCCGTACAAGCTCAGGGGCGGGCACCGGGGAGCTGTTTTTT CASRTSSGAGTGELFF
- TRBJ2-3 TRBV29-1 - TGCAGCGTTGAGCTGGGGACGGCGCAGTATTTT CSVELGTAQYF
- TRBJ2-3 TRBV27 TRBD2 TGTGCCAGCAGTTTGTGGACTAGCGGGAGGGAGCTATATACGCAGTATTTT CASSLWTSGRELYTQYF
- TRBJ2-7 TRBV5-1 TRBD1 TGCGCCAGCAGCGGGGGACAGGGGATCCCCCACGAGCAGTACTTC CASSGGQGIPHEQYF
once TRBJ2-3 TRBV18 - TGTGCCAGCTCCCGAGAGTTGGGCGATACGCAGTATTTT CASSRELGDTQYF
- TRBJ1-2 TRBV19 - TGTGCCAGTAGTATTCTGGACAGTCTGAACGGCTACACCTTC CASSILDSLNGYTF
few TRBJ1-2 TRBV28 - TGTGCCAGCAGTTTGACCGGCCTAAACTATGGCTACACCTTC CASSLTGLNYGYTF
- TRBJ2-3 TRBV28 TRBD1 TGTGCCAGCAGTTTAACAGGGGCATGGGCAGATACGCAGTATTTT CASSLTGAWADTQYF
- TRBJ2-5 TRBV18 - TGTGCCAGCTCACCACCCTCAGCAGAGACCCAGTACTTC CASSPPSAETQYF
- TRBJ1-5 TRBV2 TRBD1 TGTGCCAGCTTCGGAGAGGGACAGGGGGCCGGTCAGCCCCAGCATTTT CASFGEGQGAGQPQHF
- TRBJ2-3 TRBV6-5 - TGTGCCAGCAGTTACTCGTTTGGGGTCGGCACAGATACGCAGTATTTT CASSYSFGVGTDTQYF
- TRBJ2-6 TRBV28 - TGTGCCAGCGGCGCCGGAGGGGAAGGGGCCAACGTCCTGACTTTC CASGAGGEGANVLTF
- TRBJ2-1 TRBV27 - TGTGCCAGCAGTTCCCGCGTCAGCCCCATGTTCCACAATGAGCAGTTCTTC CASSSRVSPMFHNEQFF
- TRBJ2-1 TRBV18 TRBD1 TGTGCCAGCTCACTTCGACAGGGGGAAGGTAATGAGCAGTTCTTC CASSLRQGEGNEQFF
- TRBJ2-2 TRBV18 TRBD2 TGTGCCAGCTCCACCACTAGCGGGAGCAACGGGGAGCTGTTTTTT CASSTTSGSNGELFF
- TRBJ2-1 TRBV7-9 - TGTGCCAGCAGCTTAGCGGTGGGGGTTGAGCAGTTCTTC CASSLAVGVEQFF
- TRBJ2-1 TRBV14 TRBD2 TGTGCCTCGGGAGCGGGGTTTAAATACAATGAGCAGTTCTTC CASGAGFKYNEQFF
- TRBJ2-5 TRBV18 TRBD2 TGTGCCAGCTCACCCGTCACTAGCGGGAGAGGCGGAGAGACCCAGTACTTC CASSPVTSGRGGETQYF
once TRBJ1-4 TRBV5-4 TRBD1 TGTGCCAGCAGCTTACAGGGGGCGAATGAAAAACTGTTTTTT CASSLQGANEKLFF
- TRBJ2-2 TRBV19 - TGTGCCAGTAGTCCCTACACCGGGGAGCTGTTTTTT CASSPYTGELFF
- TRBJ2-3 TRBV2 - TGTGCCAGCAGTACCCAAGATACGCAGTATTTT CASSTQDTQYF
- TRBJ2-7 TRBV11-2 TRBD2 TGTGCCAGCAGCCTTAGACTAGCGGGGAGCTACGAGCAGTACTTC CASSLRLAGSYEQYF
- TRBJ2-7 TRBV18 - TGTGCCAGCTCCTTGCGGGACTTCTCCTACGAGCAGTACTTC CASSLRDFSYEQYF
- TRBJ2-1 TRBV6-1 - TGTGCCAGCAGTGAATTAGGGCTAGCGCTTTACTACAATGAGCAGTTCTTC CASSELGLALYYNEQFF
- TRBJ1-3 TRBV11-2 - TGTGCCAGCAAGCTAATGGGGGCAGCCTCTGGAAACACCATATATTTT CASKLMGAASGNTIYF
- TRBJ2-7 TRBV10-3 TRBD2 TGTGCCATCAGGGTCGGGACTAGCGGGAGGGCAGACGAGCAGTACTTC CAIRVGTSGRADEQYF
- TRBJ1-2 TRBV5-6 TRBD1 TGTGCCAGCAGCTTGGGGGCAGGGGGCGATTTATATGGCTACACCTTC CASSLGAGGDLYGYTF
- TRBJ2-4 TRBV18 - TGTGCCAGCTCACCGGAAGAAAACATTCAGTACTTC CASSPEENIQYF
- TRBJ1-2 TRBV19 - TGTGCCAGTAGTATTCTGGACGGAAACTATGGCTACACCTTC CASSILDGNYGYTF
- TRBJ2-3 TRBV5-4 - TGTGCCAGCAGCTTGGTAGGGGGTGGTGATACGCAGTATTTT CASSLVGGGDTQYF
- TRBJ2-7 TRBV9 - TGTGCCAGCAGCCCCGATCAGGGGATTATGAACGAGCAGTACTTC CASSPDQGIMNEQYF
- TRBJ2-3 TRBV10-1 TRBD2 TGCGCCAGCAGTGAGTCGATGGGAGGGGGAGCGGGAGTTGGAGATACGCAGTATTTT CASSESMGGGAGVGDTQYF
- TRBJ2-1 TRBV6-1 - TGTGCCAGCAGTGAACTAGCGCTTCCTCTGTACAATGAGCAGTTCTTC CASSELALPLYNEQFF
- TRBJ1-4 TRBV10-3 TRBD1 TGTGCCACCCAGGGGGACAGTCGAGAAAAACTGTTTTTT CATQGDSREKLFF
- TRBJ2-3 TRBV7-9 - TGTGCCAGCAGCTCCCCGAATATGAGGCAGTATTTT CASSSPNMRQYF
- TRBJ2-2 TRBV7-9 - TGTGCCAGCAGCTCCCCAGAGAACACCGGGGAGCTGTTTTTT CASSSPENTGELFF